A single sample is the source of the 28 T cell receptor beta chains below, sequenced in a study of brain T cells in children with intractable seizures. The sequenced cases were selected for having the highest brain T cell transcript signatures. Here immunoSEQ multiplex PCR was the method, and the copy in TCRdb shows in-frame clones only, minus some. The table shows about 9,000 clones, with roughly 71% occurring only once. The specimen was resected brain tissue, collected at surgery. The receptors originated from a girl aged 2 to 10 with tuberous sclerosis and intractable seizures.

The chain couples TRBV5-1 to TRBJ1-2, with a possible D match to TRBD1 (5 bases). The germline gives CDR1 SGHRS, CDR2 YFSETQ. V lost 1 base and J 5 bases, leaving 15 bases between the germline ends. CDR3 length: 15 residues. CDR3 loop: CASSLNQGLSYGYTF. CDR3 DNA: TGCGCCAGCAGCTTGAACCAGGGTTTGAGTTATGGCTACACCTTC.

Written as DNA, the CDR3 is TGTGCCAGTAGTATAGAGGTACTAGCGGGGGCCCGTGCCTACAATGAGCAGTTCTTC. The encoded protein is CASSIEVLAGARAYNEQFF. This chain connects TRBV19 to TRBJ2-1; TRBD2 matches at 11 bases. CDR1 is LNHDA, CDR2 SQIVND, per germline (reference sequence). The V gene end was trimmed by 0 bases and the J gene end by 2 bases; junction bases not matched to a gene: 9. CDR3 length: 19 amino acids. Full variable domain (remainder filled in from reference TRBV19 and TRBJ2-1): DGGITQSPKYLFRKEGQNVTLSCEQNLNHDAMYWYRQDPGQGLRLIYYSQIVNDFQKGDIAEGYSVSREKKESFPLTVTSAQKNPTAFYLCASSIEVLAGARAYNEQFFGPGTRLTVL.

The V and J genes are TRBV19 and TRBJ2-3; 7 bases fit TRBD1. V shed 2 bases and J 4 bases; nucleotides not matched to a gene: 9. CDR3 length: 16 amino acids. Germline CDR1 and CDR2: LNHDA and SQIVND (reference sequence). The CDR3 reads CASSISRQGYADTQYF. In DNA form, the CDR3 reads TGTGCCAGTAGTATAAGTCGACAGGGATACGCAGATACGCAGTATTTT.

The chain has TRBV25-1 and TRBJ2-4; possibly TRBD1 for D (6 bases). This CDR3 is built from 16 residues. Deletions cut 3 bases from V and 2 bases from J, with 14 bases between. Germline values: CDR1 MGHDK, CDR2 SYGVNS. In DNA form, the CDR3 reads TGTGCCAGCAGTGACACGGACAGTAATACCAAAAACATTCAGTACTTC. Protein sequence: CASSDTDSNTKNIQYF.

The chain carries TRBV18 and TRBJ2-3, with 8 bases matching TRBD1. The CDR3 extends over 15 amino acids. The V gene's germline CDR1 is KGHSH and CDR2 LQKENI. V was pared by 6 bases and J by 2 bases, with 7 bases of the junction left unmatched. The DNA of the CDR3 is TGTGCCAGCTCGAGGACAGGGCTCTACACAGATACGCAGTATTTT. Residues: CASSRTGLYTDTQYF.

This clone was seen only once. In the same sample, other DNA sequences code for this CDR3. V usage is TRBV5-1 and J usage is TRBJ1-1; D is uncertain. The CDR3 has 13 amino acids. Trimming cost V 5 bases and J 1 base, with 9 bases left between them. CDR1 and CDR2 from the germline V gene are SGHRS and YFSETQ. The CDR3 loop reads CASRPSGNTEAFF. CDR3 nucleotide sequence: TGCGCCAGCAGACCATCAGGGAACACTGAAGCTTTCTTT.

The rearrangement links TRBV6-5 to TRBJ2-2, with TRBD1 identical over 8 bases. The CDR3 loop spans 14 amino acids. The ends lost 6 bases at V and 3 bases at J; junction bases unmatched: 3. Looked up from germline, CDR1 is MNHEY and CDR2 is SVGAGI. For the CDR3, the DNA is TGTGCCAGCAGAAAGGACAGGGACACCGGGGAGCTGTTTTTT. It translates to CASRKDRDTGELFF.

V usage is TRBV25-1 and J usage is TRBJ1-1, with unresolved D. This CDR3 is 13 amino acids long. Germline lookup yields CDR1 MGHDK and CDR2 SYGVNS. V gave up 5 bases and J gave up 1 base, with 8 bases separating them. CDR3 region: CASSLSANTEAFF. The CDR3 nucleotides read TGTGCCAGCAGTCTCTCGGCGAACACTGAAGCTTTCTTT.

This chain uses TRBV28 with TRBJ1-5; 10 bases are shared with TRBD1. This CDR3 is built from 18 residues. Losses at the gene ends were 4 bases for V and 4 bases for J; bases not matched to a gene: 13. Germline CDR1 is MDHEN and CDR2 is SYDVKM. The CDR3 coding sequence is TGTGCCAGCAGTTCTCCCGGGACAGGGGATTCACTAAATCAGCCCCAGCATTTT. It encodes CASSSPGTGDSLNQPQHF.

The chain joins TRBV6-1 to TRBJ1-5; D is uncertain. The CDR3 covers 12 residues. V was pared by 2 bases and J by 3 bases, with 2 bases between. Germline V lookup: CDR1 MNHNS, CDR2 SASEGT. CDR3 sequence: CASSELNQPQHF. The CDR3 DNA is TGTGCCAGCAGTGAACTCAATCAGCCCCAGCATTTT.

The chain combines TRBV10-3 with TRBJ2-7; tentatively, D is TRBD1 (6 bases). The CDR3 extends over 15 amino acids. Germline V gene data show CDR1 as ENHRY and CDR2 as SYGVKD. Trimming removed 4 bases from V and 0 bases from J, with 13 bases in between. In DNA, the CDR3 is TGTGCCATCAGTGCCGTGAGGGGGAGCTCCTACGAGCAGTACGTC. Protein product: CAISAVRGSSYEQYV.

The chain combines TRBV6-2 or TRBV6-3 with TRBJ2-7; 8 bases are a match to TRBD2. After removal of 0 bases from V and 6 bases from J, the junction contained 4 bases not matched to a gene. CDR1 and CDR2 (germline): MNHEY, SVGEGT. This CDR3 spans 14 amino acids. As DNA, the CDR3 is TGTGCCAGCAGTTACTCCGGGGGGGGAGGCGAGCAGTACGTC. Translating it yields CASSYSGGGGEQYV.

The rearrangement uses TRBV6-6 and TRBJ1-2; D unresolved. With 7 bases removed from V and 6 bases from J, the gap between germline ends came to 18 bases. This CDR3 region has 14 residues. Germline V gene data show CDR1 as MNHNY and CDR2 as SVGAGI (reference sequence). The CDR3 loop is CASTFGRAEHGYTF. DNA for the CDR3: TGTGCCAGCACCTTCGGACGCGCGGAGCATGGCTACACCTTC.

This chain uses TRBV7-9 with TRBJ2-1; 9 bases match TRBD2. The V gene end was trimmed by 4 bases and the J gene end by 6 bases; junction bases not matched to a gene: 10. Germline assignment: CDR1 SEHNR and CDR2 FQNEAQ (reference sequence). CDR3 length equals 16 residues. The chain's CDR3 is CASSWDWLAGTNEQFF. CDR3 coding DNA: TGTGCCAGCAGCTGGGATTGGCTAGCGGGGACCAATGAGCAGTTCTTC.

The CDR3 spells CASSLSSKQFF. Here the CDR3 DNA reads TGTGCCAGCAGCTTGTCCTCAAAGCAGTTCTTC. The V gene is TRBV5-6, the J gene TRBJ2-1; D not resolved. The V and J ends lost 1 base and 11 bases respectively, with 7 bases between them. CDR3 length: 11 amino acids. CDR1 is SGHDT, CDR2 YYEEEE, per germline.

This clone was found a few times. V usage is TRBV24-1 and J usage is TRBJ2-5; D may be TRBD2 (6 bases). Germline V gives CDR1 KGHDR, CDR2 SFDVKD. CDR3 length equals 16 residues. V shed 3 bases and J shed 3 bases, with 16 bases lying between them. CDR3 DNA: TGTGCCACCAGTGATGGGGGGTGGTCGCATGAAGAGACCCAGTACTTC. It yields the protein CATSDGGWSHEETQYF.

This clone occurred a few times. The chain links TRBV10-3 to TRBJ1-1; tentative D call: TRBD1 (5 bases). This CDR3 spans 14 amino acids. Trimming left V 7 bases short and J 4 bases short, with 16 bases between. Germline lookup yields CDR1 ENHRY and CDR2 SYGVKD. CDR3 nucleotide sequence: TGTGCCATCACCAGCTCAGGGATACGCACTGAAGCTTTCTTT. Protein product: CAITSSGIRTEAFF.

The rearrangement links TRBV6-5 to TRBJ2-3; no definite D call. The V gene lost 4 bases and the J gene lost 2 bases, with 13 bases spanning the gap. The CDR3 extends over 15 amino acids. From germline, CDR1 is MNHEY and CDR2 SVGAGI. CDR3 bases: TGTGCCAGCAGTTCGGACGGATCCATCACAGATACGCAGTATTTT. Its translation: CASSSDGSITDTQYF.

The rearrangement links TRBV7-9 to TRBJ1-2, with 9 bases aligning to TRBD1. Germline V lookup: CDR1 SEHNR, CDR2 FQNEAQ (reference sequence). The CDR3 totals 14 residues. J gave up 4 bases and V 6 bases, and 6 bases lay outside the gene matches. CDR3 sequence (DNA): TGTGCCAGCAGAAAGGGGACAGGGATCTATGGCTACACCTTC. This sequence encodes CASRKGTGIYGYTF.

This chain links TRBV5-1 with TRBJ2-3; D uncertain. Trimming stripped 5 bases from V and 0 bases from J, with 10 bases between. There are 14 residues in the CDR3. CDR1 SGHRS and CDR2 YFSETQ come from the germline V gene. CDR3 DNA sequence: TGCGCCAGCAGTGATGGCCTGAGCACAGATACGCAGTATTTT. This codes for CASSDGLSTDTQYF.

This clone was seen a handful of times. CDR3 bases: TGTGCCAGCTCACCTGGGCAGGGGACCCCCTATGGCTACACCTTC. Its protein product is CASSPGQGTPYGYTF. This chain joins TRBV18 and TRBJ1-2, with D maybe TRBD1 (6 bases). V dropped 3 bases and J dropped 4 bases, with 15 bases sitting between them. Germline V gives CDR1 KGHSH, CDR2 LQKENI. The CDR3 length is 15 residues.

The chain employs TRBV4-1 and TRBJ1-6, with TRBD1 matching 7 bases. The CDR3 consists of 16 residues. The V gene end was trimmed by 3 bases and the J gene end by 8 bases; junction bases not matched to a gene: 10. Germline V gene data show CDR1 as MGHRA and CDR2 as YSYEKL. The CDR3 here is CASSHEKGQVYSPLHF. In nucleotides, the CDR3 is TGCGCCAGCAGCCACGAGAAAGGACAGGTTTATTCACCCCTCCACTTT.

J is TRBJ1-2 and V is TRBV2; 12 bases are shared with TRBD1. Losses at the gene ends were 0 bases for V and 4 bases for J; bases not matched to a gene: 6. Per germline, CDR1 SNHLY and CDR2 FYNNEI. This CDR3 has 17 residues. The CDR3 DNA reads as TGTGCCAGCAGTGAAGCGGGACAGGGGGCGATCGGCTATGGCTACACCTTC. Translating it yields CASSEAGQGAIGYGYTF.

The V and J genes are TRBV6-5 and TRBJ1-2; D gene uncertain. Germline V lookup: CDR1 MNHEY, CDR2 SVGAGI. V was cut by 0 bases and J by 8 bases, with 13 bases left in between. The CDR3 consists of 14 residues. The CDR3 bases are TGTGCCAGCAGTTACTCCTTGGAAGTAAGAGGCTACACCTTC. Protein: CASSYSLEVRGYTF.

This clone was picked up a small number of times. V usage is TRBV5-1 and J usage is TRBJ2-5, with TRBD1 as a possible D gene (5 bases). The CDR3 length is 14 residues. Trimming took off 5 bases at V and 0 bases at J, with 11 bases between the two ends. Germline V gene lookup returns CDR1 SGHRS and CDR2 YFSETQ. As DNA, the CDR3 is TGCGCCAGCAGAAGGCAGGGATACCAAGAGACCCAGTACTTC. Protein: CASRRQGYQETQYF.

This clone was found a few times. The CDR3 DNA sequence: TGTGCCAGCAGTTACTTGGGGGGTAAATATAGCTATGGCTACACCTTC. It specifies CASSYLGGKYSYGYTF. This sequence joins TRBV6-5 and TRBJ1-2; D is possibly TRBD1 (5 bases). Germline V gene lookup returns CDR1 MNHEY and CDR2 SVGAGI. The CDR3 is 16 residues long. The V end lost 1 base, the J end lost 4 bases, and 16 bases lay between the germline ends.

This clone showed up just once. The chain employs TRBV5-1 and TRBJ1-1, with unresolved D. The CDR3 runs 12 residues. Germline values: CDR1 SGHRS, CDR2 YFSETQ. The V gene lost 8 bases and the J gene lost 2 bases, with 10 bases spanning the gap. CDR3 protein: CASRTSNTEAFF. In DNA form, the CDR3 reads TGCGCCAGTCGGACGTCCAACACTGAAGCTTTCTTT.

This clone showed up just a few times. The gene calls are TRBV7-9 and TRBJ2-2, with a weak D call TRBD1 (6 bases). The CDR3 loop spans 15 amino acids. The germline gives CDR1 SEHNR, CDR2 FQNEAQ (reference sequence). V was trimmed by 5 bases and J by 3 bases, leaving 13 bases between them. CDR3 sequence: CASSHREFDTGELFF. CDR3 coding DNA: TGTGCCAGCAGCCACAGGGAATTTGACACCGGGGAGCTGTTTTTT.